This T cell receptor (beta chain) was observed in a study of cytotoxic CD8 clonotypes in ibrutinib-treated CLL (dated by TCRdb to 2020 to 2022). Regarding the study in general: In this cohort, some 14 patients were treatment-naive and more than 9 were relapsed/refractory, while under 18 had unmutated IGHV. Samples averaged roughly 260,000 productive templates and 94,082 productive rearrangements. Longitudinal samples were available for 26 of the 86 trial participants. Every remission and progressive disease sample was obtained while ibrutinib was still being received by the patients. Cryopreserved peripheral blood mononuclear cells were obtained prior to treatment, at the time of response, and at either disease progression or sustained remission. The response samples were drawn at a median of 12 months into treatment, with a range of roughly 6 to 40 months. Responses were partial in 24 patients and complete in 2; after median approximately 67 months follow-up, some 15 stayed in remission and some twelve progressed. Broad study findings and their caveats: Sampling times were not matched between patients in sustained remission and patients whose disease was progressing, and lymph node repertoires were not examined. Clonality rose at ibrutinib response, remained stable during sustained remission, and dropped back toward baseline at progression. Public clonotypes were rare and either contracted or stayed stable during treatment, and the rise in clonality at ibrutinib response reflected the expansion of private clonotypes. Baseline clonality was found to be higher than that of age-matched healthy donors and was strongly correlated with circulating CD8+ T-cell counts.

The time point label here, explained by the study, means: around 25 months on ibrutinib. For TCR beta library preparation, about 2 micrograms of genomic DNA was extracted from cryopreserved PBMCs. Longitudinal blood samples from CLL patients receiving ibrutinib monotherapy were subjected to high-throughput TCR beta sequencing. The patients took part in an open-label, single-center phase 2 trial of ibrutinib monotherapy. A MiSeq instrument was used for deep resolution sequencing, which targeted depths ranging from 1 in 1 million up to 1 in 200,000 T cells, with coverage averaging 10x for each clonotype. The immunoSEQ hsTCRB Kit was used to generate the TCR beta libraries. Regarding the original processing steps: The data were analyzed with ImmunoSEQ Analyzer and ImmunoSEQ Data Assistant, and V, D and J gene assignments followed IMGT definitions. Clonality was computed as one minus normalized Shannon entropy of productive rearrangement frequencies, ranging from 0 to 1. Only overrepresented clonotypes making up at least 0.05% of each patient's repertoire were included in the public clonotype analysis. Some twelve age-matched healthy donor repertoires from immuneACCESS were used as controls for clonality. Sourced from immuneACCESS, this table was stored by TCRdb with only in-frame sequences that have V and J called. A share of the clones is absent; for the studies checked, an unresolved V gene accounts for under half, and the remainder has no known explanation. The D gene and trimming were derived from the DNA, and the V and J assignments and clone size from that table. This sample lists 130,000 or so clones; 80% to 90% were detected once. Jointly, the top ten make up 3.3% of the sample.

Regarding this clone: Its antigen specificity is not known. No quality values exist for individual bases; no much larger clone is one base distant.

The cysteine opens and the phenylalanine closes a CDR3 of 15 amino acids. The kept DNA is CDR3 alone, 45 bases in frame from the first base. The germline V gene yields SGDLS for CDR1 and YYNGEE for CDR2. At the junction V is shortened by 0 bases and J by 1 base, with 5 bases in between. The TCR comes from a human donor with chronic lymphocytic leukemia. Recombination connected TRBV9 to TRBJ2-6, with the D gene not clear enough to name. The sample was PBMCs, taken after 24 months of ibrutinib treatment. In nucleotide form, the sequence is TGTGCCAGCAGCGTAGCCACTTCTGGGGCCAACGTCCTGACTTTC. Translated, it gives CASSVATSGANVLTF.